This T cell receptor (beta chain) emerged from a study of blood T cell repertoires in COVID-19. Across the study: Sites in the United States, Italy and Spain provided acute and convalescent COVID-19 samples. PBMCs, B-cell-depleted T cells, or T cells were the source of the cDNA or gDNA that made up the material.

The authors' processing: Estimation of nucleated cell counts relied on the amplification of reference gene primers. Assay: immunoSEQ multiplex PCR; the TCRdb copy retains only in-frame clones and omits some. V and J calls and clone size are those listed in that table; D and trimming were worked out from the DNA. The repertoire holds hundreds of thousands of clones, with about 83% as singletons. Enrollment of patients from Seattle took place during active infection, with longitudinal follow-up. The sample taken for sequencing was peripheral blood. This clonotype originated in a woman in her 30s with COVID-19, enrolled during active disease.

CDR3 nucleotide sequence: TGTGCCAGCAGCTTAGCGCCCTTGTGGGCTTACACTGAAGCTTTCTTT. This sequence encodes CASSLAPLWAYTEAFF. The J gene is TRBJ1-1, the V gene TRBV7-2, with D unresolved. The germline gives CDR1 SGHTA, CDR2 FQGNSA. Trimming removed 0 bases from V and 3 bases from J, with 14 bases in between. CDR3 length equals 16 residues.